This T cell receptor beta chain emerged from a study of blood T cell repertoires in COVID-19. Study background: Donors in the United States, Italy and Spain gave samples during acute or convalescent COVID-19. PBMCs, B-cell-depleted T cells, or T cells provided the cDNA or gDNA that made up the material.

Trimming pared 3 bases from V and 6 bases from J, leaving 17 bases between. Germline CDR1 reads SEHNR; CDR2 reads FQNEAQ (reference sequence). The CDR3 totals 15 residues. In the original processing: Nucleated cell number was recorded as an estimate derived from reference gene primer amplification. Profiled with immunoSEQ multiplex PCR; TCRdb holds only in-frame clones, not every one. V and J calls and clone size come straight from that table; D and trimming were deduced from the DNA. The table shows 35,000 to 45,000 clones, with about three quarters occurring only once. The receptor was isolated from a man aged 70 or older with active or convalescent COVID-19. The chain couples TRBV7-9 to TRBJ1-1, with D tentatively TRBD1 (5 bases). The sequenced material came from peripheral blood. The CDR3 DNA is TGTGCCAGCAGCTTCCTCACAGGATCGGGTGCTGAAGCTTTCTTT. Protein sequence: CASSFLTGSGAEAFF.